This T cell receptor (beta chain) originates from a study of blood T cell repertoires in COVID-19. Study overall: The United States, Italy and Spain were the sources of the acute and convalescent COVID-19 samples.

V lost 2 bases, J lost 7 bases, and 5 bases lay in between. Germline V gives CDR1 MDHEN, CDR2 SYDVKM. This CDR3 has 11 amino acids. This table comes from immunoSEQ multiplex PCR, and its TCRdb copy is limited to in-frame clones, with some not included. The sample carries over 120,000 clones, 88% recorded once. This TCR was recovered from a man in his sixties or seventies with acute or convalescent COVID-19. The sequencing sample was made of peripheral blood. The V and J genes are TRBV28 and TRBJ1-2; weak D call: TRBD1 (5 bases). CDR3 region: CASSLGAGYTF. The CDR3 DNA reads TGTGCCAGCAGTTTAGGGGCTGGCTACACCTTC.